This TCR beta chain emerged from a study of long-term antiretroviral therapy in people with HIV. On this clone: Its specificity is not known. Mismatch with germline at one junction end may stem from a read error.

Version v3.0 of the immunoSEQ assay ran at survey level. Assay used: immunoSEQ multiplex PCR; TCRdb lists only in-frame clones, some missing. The sample has roughly 28,000 clones; 80% to 95% are singletons. Study outcomes and limitations: Dominating the repertoire at all time points were the clones that expanded before ART. Nothing was known about ART adherence, viral resistance or changes in therapy.

For each donor, at least one pre-ART and at least two post-ART PBMC samples were available. The germline V gene encodes CDR1 SSHAT and CDR2 FNYEAQ (reference sequence). The CDR3 is 16 residues long. This specimen was unsorted PBMCs, taken 3.1 years after starting antiretroviral therapy. This receptor was identified in a man younger than 35 with HIV. The chain combines TRBV7-7 with TRBJ2-3; 9 positions match TRBD1. The CDR3 region is CASSLGTGYETDTQYF. The CDR3 bases are TGTGCTAGCAGCTTGGGGACAGGGTATGAGACAGATACGCAGTATTTT.